This TCR beta chain stems from a study of T-cell reconstitution after alpha-beta-depleted transplantation in children. Unique molecular identifiers were built into the TCRbeta library. MiXCR was run by TCRdb on the PCR reads, yielding one entry per CDR3 protein. Here the sample spans approximately 240,000 distinct CDR3 sequences, 8% to 9.5% being singletons. This clonotype has ten or more counts. The source is a human donor who donated a stem cell graft to a child with acute lymphoblastic leukemia. Material: PBMCs from the stem cell graft donor, obtained from the stem cell graft.

Written as DNA, the CDR3 is TGTGCCAGCAGCTTGGGTGACATAGCCTACGAGCAGTACTTC. This encodes CASSLGDIAYEQYF. The chain combines TRBV5-8 with TRBJ2-7; no firm D call. V was cut by 0 bases and J by 2 bases, with 9 bases left in between. The germline gives CDR1 SGHTS, CDR2 YDEGEE. CDR3 length equals 14 residues.